The rows below give T cell receptor beta chains drawn from one sample of a study of blood T cell repertoires in COVID-19. Sequencing was performed with immunoSEQ multiplex PCR; in TCRdb, only in-frame clones are kept and a portion is missing. This table has under 200,000 clones, about 88% appearing once. Sequencing was carried out using PBMCs or T cells enriched from blood (not recorded which). These TCRs come from a woman between 50 and 59 years old who had recovered from COVID-19. The CDR3 runs from the conserved cysteine through the conserved F or W. Fields, in order: J gene, V gene, CDR3 protein.

J gene: TRBJ2-5
V gene: TRBV7-9
CDR3 protein: CASSYLGGRETQYF

J gene: TRBJ2-7
V gene: TRBV7-3
CDR3 protein: CASSLTPPGVSYEQYF

J gene: TRBJ2-5
V gene: TRBV2
CDR3 protein: CASSLGLAVIETQYF

J gene: TRBJ1-1
V gene: TRBV5-1
CDR3 protein: CASSWGQALAQTFF

J gene: TRBJ2-1
V gene: TRBV6-5
CDR3 protein: CASSYSLTTYNEQFF

J gene: TRBJ2-7
V gene: TRBV4-1
CDR3 protein: CASSHTLAGVLEQYF

J gene: TRBJ2-7
V gene: TRBV27
CDR3 protein: CASRTGGFNYEQYF

J gene: TRBJ1-1
V gene: TRBV27
CDR3 protein: CASRTGVGTEAFF

J gene: TRBJ1-1
V gene: TRBV7-2
CDR3 protein: CASSLTSVGRDTEAFF

J gene: TRBJ2-7
V gene: TRBV21-1
CDR3 protein: CASIRGQVYYEQYF

J gene: TRBJ2-6
V gene: TRBV3-1/TRBV3-2
CDR3 protein: CASSHQGYGANVLTF

J gene: TRBJ2-4
V gene: TRBV15
CDR3 protein: CATSRDLGTVGKNIQYF

J gene: TRBJ1-1
V gene: TRBV6-2/TRBV6-3
CDR3 protein: CASRYRGQNTEAFF

J gene: TRBJ2-5
V gene: TRBV7-2
CDR3 protein: CASRFNRQGEGTQYF

J gene: TRBJ2-3
V gene: TRBV10-1
CDR3 protein: CASNPPEADDWERESNTDTQYF

J gene: TRBJ1-1
V gene: TRBV7-9
CDR3 protein: CASRPDRVVAEAFF

J gene: TRBJ2-1
V gene: TRBV7-9
CDR3 protein: CASSLGTLAGGDEQFF

J gene: TRBJ2-5
V gene: TRBV28
CDR3 protein: CASSLAGGPVSETQYF

J gene: TRBJ1-6
V gene: TRBV18
CDR3 protein: CASSRPRGQGGSPLHF

J gene: TRBJ2-2
V gene: TRBV19
CDR3 protein: CASSIERNRNTGELFF

J gene: TRBJ2-3
V gene: TRBV5-8
CDR3 protein: CASSETSGASTDTQYF

J gene: TRBJ2-1
V gene: TRBV19
CDR3 protein: CASGLALYNEQFF

J gene: TRBJ2-2
V gene: TRBV7-3
CDR3 protein: CASSWDRGPTGELFF

J gene: TRBJ1-1
V gene: TRBV25-1
CDR3 protein: CASSRDSAHGTEAFF

J gene: TRBJ1-2
V gene: TRBV5-6
CDR3 protein: CASSLALQRDYGYTF

J gene: TRBJ2-1
V gene: TRBV7-2
CDR3 protein: CASSPGLAYNEQFF

J gene: TRBJ2-5
V gene: TRBV24-1
CDR3 protein: CATSDLNGRAEEETQYF

J gene: TRBJ1-2
V gene: TRBV11-2
CDR3 protein: CASSSLVGGGYGYTF

J gene: TRBJ2-3
V gene: TRBV24-1
CDR3 protein: CATSVVTSGSTDTQYF

J gene: TRBJ1-1
V gene: TRBV19
CDR3 protein: CASSIGRRGTEAFF

J gene: TRBJ2-5
V gene: TRBV24-1
CDR3 protein: CATSDFGQLGETQYF

J gene: TRBJ1-5
V gene: TRBV7-9
CDR3 protein: CASSTDSGSQHF

J gene: TRBJ1-5
V gene: TRBV28
CDR3 protein: CASSSRDRGVHQPQHF

J gene: TRBJ1-3
V gene: TRBV2
CDR3 protein: CASSGNRGVGNTIYF

J gene: TRBJ2-1
V gene: TRBV15
CDR3 protein: CATSRARQGTNEQFF

J gene: TRBJ2-7
V gene: TRBV19
CDR3 protein: CASIWGTGTDEQYF